The following is a TCR beta chain sequence with its context. Ten or more counts support this clonotype. Its antigen is unknown. Base quality data are lacking; no much larger clone is found one base away. In light of the paper, this sample's time point label describes: patch test 2, 6 weeks after DPC sensitization. Taken with the paper, the label for treatment or condition translates to: therapeutic diphenylcyclopropenone sensitization with weekly scalp DPC. At every patch-test visit, the blood draw took place before the patch test was put on. Eligible patients were aged 18 to 70, diagnosed with alopecia, deemed suitable for DPC therapy, and excluded if pregnant. Unfractionated whole blood was collected in Tempus Blood RNA tubes, and total RNA was extracted from that blood. The entry originates in a study of human T cells and chemical hapten exposure (dated by TCRdb to about 2021). The study in broad terms: For sensitization, 2% DPC in acetone was applied to a roughly 2 cm by roughly 2 cm area of upper inner arm skin. Patients additionally received weekly therapeutic DPC doses to the scalp throughout the approximately 22-week study period. Patch testing on the upper back used Finn chambers containing 0.01% DPC, with scoring done after 6 days according to International Contact Dermatitis Research Group standards. Most of the patients in the cohort were female, and the cohort covered alopecia areata with under or over 50% scalp involvement, alopecia totalis and alopecia universalis. Libraries were pooled for sequencing, and per-sample TCR yields varied mainly because of small differences in library volumes within the pool. Peripheral blood TCR repertoire changes were tracked in vivo in alopecia patients during primary and secondary sensitization to the hapten diphenylcyclopropenone (DPC). Blood samples were taken from patients before sensitization (week 0) and then at 2, 6 and about 24 weeks after DPC sensitization. For TCR sequencing, blood came from 25 to 35 alopecia patients at anywhere from one to four time points (pre-sensitization, 2, 6 and 24 weeks).

Based on the germline V gene, the CDR1 and CDR2 sequences are ENHRY and SYGVKD. Inclusive of the bounding cysteine and phenylalanine, the CDR3 is 15 residues long. Only the CDR3 DNA is retained, 45 bases long and in frame from the first base. Germline trimming amounts to 6 bases on V and 0 bases on J, with 8 as the count of junction bases outside the gene matches. The library was obtained by RACE. The sample was run on a NextSeq 500. During library preparation, unique molecular identifiers were attached to individual cDNA molecules so that TCRs could be counted quantitatively and reproducibly. Each blood RNA sample was used to sequence both TCR alpha and TCR beta chains. Under the source paper's analysis protocol: A median of around 96,000 TCRs per sample was observed, with a range of about 23,224 to 700,000. The Decombinator software suite was used to annotate V, J and CDR3 in the TCR reads. To make PS versus PT1 abundance plots, every sample was subsampled to the same number of TCRs (28,000). Expanded TCRs were defined as absent before sensitization and observed at least eight times at the 2-week time point. Starting from the raw public reads, TCRdb applied fastp trimming at Q25, assembled clones with MiXCR and retained in-frame beta chains. Every CDR3 protein is listed once, alongside the most common genes and DNA of its rows. V and J calls and clone size were set by TCRdb, not the authors. This sample comprises 80,000 to 95,000 distinct CDR3 sequences, approximately 11% of them detected only once. The ten largest account for more than 2% of the sample.

General findings and caveats noted by the study authors: Compared with pre-sensitization or healthy control sets, expanded TCRs formed significantly more large CDR3 similarity clusters, which is consistent with antigen-driven responses. The number of TCRs above 1 in 1000 frequency did not change with DPC sensitization; there was no evidence of global repertoire structure alterations. Because every patient had alopecia, a presumed autoimmune disease, the patients' immune response might differ from that of healthy individuals. The number of PT1 expanded TCRs positively correlated with patch test score, significant at thresholds 8, 16 and 32 but not 4. After repeated subsampling, changes were observed in the strength of the expansion versus patch-test correlation and in the threshold at which the correlation became significant.

The starting material was whole blood, obtained in connection with sensitization to the hapten diphenylcyclopropenone (DPC). The V gene is TRBV10-3 and the J gene is TRBJ2-7, with 7 middle bases fitting TRBD1. The source of this sequence is a man in his forties or fifties with alopecia areata. Some clones in this sample may be carry-over from other donors' samples. The base sequence is TGTGCCATCAGAGACCCGGGACAGAGCTCCTACGAGCAGTACTTC. It specifies CAIRDPGQSSYEQYF.